Listed below are T cell receptor beta chains from one sample, sequenced in a study of response to subunit inactivated influenza vaccine. In TCRdb, the RT-PCR reads were re-called with MiXCR into one record per CDR3 protein. This sample has about 700,000 distinct CDR3 sequences; around 16% occur once, and the top ten carry roughly 11%. This material consisted of PBMCs from blood, taken 11 to 12 days after vaccination. The origin of the receptors is a man aged 45-60 years who received an inactivated influenza vaccine. The CDR3 runs from the conserved cysteine through the conserved F or W. The D gene is left open where the match is weak. Expanded clones get a size class; other rows say once, few or many, or leave the size out.

CDR3 protein,CDR3 DNA,V gene,clone size,D gene,J gene
CATSDRSEGNQPQHF,TGTGCCACCAGTGATAGATCGGAGGGCAATCAGCCCCAGCATTTT,TRBV24-1,few,-,TRBJ1-5
CASSPQTSGSTDTQYF,TGTGCCAGCTCACCTCAGACTAGCGGGAGCACAGATACGCAGTATTTT,TRBV18,few,TRBD2,TRBJ2-3
CASSLVSNTDTQYF,TGCGCCAGCAGCTTGGTCTCCAACACAGATACGCAGTATTTT,TRBV5-1,few,-,TRBJ2-3
CAISERLHQETQYF,TGTGCCATCAGTGAGAGGCTCCACCAAGAGACCCAGTACTTC,TRBV10-3,few,-,TRBJ2-5
CASSEKGSSGRADEQYF,TGTGCCAGCAGCGAAAAGGGATCTAGCGGGAGGGCTGACGAGCAGTACTTC,TRBV7-8,-,TRBD2,TRBJ2-7
CSARRGREGETQYF,TGCAGTGCTAGACGAGGGAGGGAGGGAGAGACCCAGTACTTC,TRBV20-1,-,TRBD2,TRBJ2-5
CANRATPRSNQPQHF,TGTGCCAACCGGGCCACCCCTCGTAGCAATCAGCCCCAGCATTTT,TRBV7-6,-,-,TRBJ1-5
CATTGDLLYGYTF,TGTGCCACGACAGGGGACCTCCTCTATGGCTACACCTTC,TRBV2,few,TRBD1,TRBJ1-2
CASSYPDQYEQYF,TGTGCCAGCAGTTACCCCGATCAGTACGAGCAGTACTTC,TRBV6-6,many,-,TRBJ2-7
CASSLVLAETQYF,TGTGCCAGCAGCTTAGTTCTAGCGGAGACCCAGTACTTC,TRBV11-2,-,-,TRBJ2-5
CASSFKRTSGIQETQYF,TGTGCCAGCAGTTTTAAAAGAACTAGCGGTATCCAAGAGACCCAGTACTTC,TRBV27,few,TRBD2,TRBJ2-5
CASSLGLLISGNTIYF,TGTGCCAGCAGTTTAGGACTCCTGATCTCTGGAAACACCATATATTTT,TRBV12-3/TRBV12-4,-,-,TRBJ1-3
CATSEGRSYARETQYF,TGTGCCACCAGTGAGGGTCGGAGCTACGCCAGAGAGACCCAGTACTTC,TRBV24-1,-,-,TRBJ2-5
CASSDQLSRAGEAFF,TGTGCCAGCAGTGATCAGTTGTCGAGGGCGGGTGAAGCTTTCTTT,TRBV2,few,-,TRBJ1-1
CASSLANPKNIQYF,TGTGCCAGCAGTTTGGCGAACCCCAAAAACATTCAGTACTTC,TRBV12-3/TRBV12-4,-,-,TRBJ2-4
CASSLEGFNQPQHF,TGTGCCAGCAGCTTAGAAGGATTCAATCAGCCCCAGCATTTT,TRBV7-2,few,-,TRBJ1-5
CASSLGRRRSYTF,TGTGCCAGCAGTTTAGGACGGCGAAGGAGCTACACCTTC,TRBV12-3/TRBV12-4,few,-,TRBJ1-2
CATAMGSSGNTIYF,TGTGCCACCGCCATGGGAAGCTCTGGAAACACCATATATTTT,TRBV24-1,few,-,TRBJ1-3
CASSSHRGLGTEAFF,TGTGCCAGCAGTTCGCACAGGGGGTTGGGCACTGAAGCTTTCTTT,TRBV28,-,TRBD1,TRBJ1-1
CASSERSLAVYNEQFF,TGTGCCAGCAGTGAACGGTCCCTAGCGGTTTACAATGAGCAGTTCTTC,TRBV25-1,many,TRBD2,TRBJ2-1
CASGKGLPIYGYTF,TGTGCCAGCGGGAAGGGACTTCCGATCTATGGCTACACCTTC,TRBV12-3/TRBV12-4,many,-,TRBJ1-2
CSAVGTSGRGYEQYF,TGCAGCGCCGTTGGGACTAGCGGGAGGGGCTACGAGCAGTACTTC,TRBV29-1,-,TRBD2,TRBJ2-7
CASSSRSDTEQYF,TGTGCCAGCAGTTCCCGATCTGACACCGAGCAGTACTTC,TRBV12-3/TRBV12-4,-,-,TRBJ2-7
CATSDQTHEQFF,TGTGCCACCAGTGATCAGACCCATGAGCAGTTCTTC,TRBV24-1,few,-,TRBJ2-1
CASSPYRGRGEKLFF,TGTGCCAGCAGTCCGTACAGGGGGCGCGGTGAAAAACTGTTTTTT,TRBV14,-,TRBD1,TRBJ1-4
CSVHRGFLNTEAFF,TGCAGCGTCCACAGGGGATTCTTGAACACTGAAGCTTTCTTT,TRBV29-1,few,TRBD1,TRBJ1-1
CSVLPSTTEQFF,TGCAGCGTTTTACCTTCGACAACAGAGCAGTTCTTC,TRBV29-1,few,-,TRBJ2-1
CASSLGGGGPTEAFF,TGCGCCAGCAGCTTGGGAGGGGGAGGGCCGACTGAAGCTTTCTTT,TRBV5-1,few,-,TRBJ1-1
CASSLRERSGANVLTF,TGTGCCAGCAGCTTGCGGGAACGCTCTGGGGCCAACGTCCTGACTTTC,TRBV7-9,few,-,TRBJ2-6
CASSLWAGASYEQYF,TGTGCCAGCAGTTTATGGGCGGGAGCTTCCTACGAGCAGTACTTC,TRBV28,few,TRBD2,TRBJ2-7
CASSFTSGANVLTF,TGTGCCAGCAGTTTTACCTCTGGGGCCAACGTCCTGACTTTC,TRBV6-5,many,-,TRBJ2-6
CATQGGTSGNNEQFF,TGTGCCACCCAAGGGGGGACTAGCGGGAACAATGAGCAGTTCTTC,TRBV27,few,TRBD2,TRBJ2-1
CASRTGISSYNSPLHF,TGTGCCAGCAGAACAGGGATTAGCTCCTATAATTCACCCCTCCACTTT,TRBV6-1,many,-,TRBJ1-6
CASSAPSPGVAYNEQFF,TGTGCCAGCAGTGCCCCCTCCCCGGGAGTGGCCTACAATGAGCAGTTCTTC,TRBV6-2/TRBV6-3,many,-,TRBJ2-1
CASSLGGRAHEQFF,TGCGCCAGCAGCTTGGGGGGCCGAGCCCATGAGCAGTTCTTC,TRBV5-1,-,-,TRBJ2-1
CASSLSGVTHEQYF,TGTGCCAGCAGTTTATCCGGGGTTACCCACGAGCAGTACTTC,TRBV12-3/TRBV12-4,-,-,TRBJ2-7
CSVLLGRGVSYEQYF,TGCAGCGTCCTCTTGGGGAGAGGGGTATCCTACGAGCAGTACTTC,TRBV29-1,few,-,TRBJ2-7
CASRSLGRVSGANVLTF,TGCGCCAGCAGGTCTCTGGGAAGGGTCTCTGGGGCCAACGTCCTGACTTTC,TRBV5-1,-,-,TRBJ2-6
CASSSKTGYRAGEQYF,TGTGCCAGCAGCTCTAAGACAGGGTACCGTGCTGGAGAGCAGTACTTC,TRBV7-2,-,TRBD1,TRBJ2-7
CASSITTDTQYF,TGTGCCAGCAGCATCACCACAGATACGCAGTATTTT,TRBV7-2,many,-,TRBJ2-3
CSVDKGDYGYTF,TGCAGCGTTGATAAGGGGGACTATGGCTACACCTTC,TRBV29-1,few,-,TRBJ1-2
CASSETSGSNNEQFF,TGCGCCAGCAGCGAAACTAGCGGGAGTAACAATGAGCAGTTCTTC,TRBV5-1,few,TRBD2,TRBJ2-1
CASSVYEGSEQFF,TGTGCCAGCAGCGTATACGAGGGAAGTGAGCAGTTCTTC,TRBV9,few,-,TRBJ2-1
CASSVGASSYEQYF,TGTGCCAGCAGCGTAGGAGCGAGCTCCTACGAGCAGTACTTC,TRBV9,-,-,TRBJ2-7
CASKTGYSNYGYTF,TGTGCCAGCAAGACAGGGTATTCTAACTATGGCTACACCTTC,TRBV2,once,TRBD1,TRBJ1-2
CSAEDRVHEQYF,TGCAGTGCTGAAGACAGGGTGCACGAGCAGTACTTC,TRBV20-1,few,TRBD1,TRBJ2-7
CASMPGGTRNTQYF,TGTGCCAGTATGCCCGGGGGTACGAGGAATACGCAGTATTTT,TRBV19,-,-,TRBJ2-3
CASSTVRFTDTQYF,TGTGCCAGCAGCACAGTACGATTCACAGATACGCAGTATTTT,TRBV27,-,-,TRBJ2-3
CASSAPIGRGKQFF,TGTGCCAGCAGTGCGCCCATAGGTCGGGGCAAGCAGTTCTTC,TRBV6-2/TRBV6-3,many,-,TRBJ2-1
CASSQTETEAFF,TGCGCCAGCAGCCAAACGGAGACTGAAGCTTTCTTT,TRBV4-1,few,-,TRBJ1-1
CASSPGTVVLEQYF,TGTGCCAGCTCACCCGGGACCGTTGTCCTCGAGCAGTACTTC,TRBV18,few,-,TRBJ2-7
CASRTTGFEKLFF,TGTGCCAGCAGAACGACAGGTTTCGAAAAACTGTTTTTT,TRBV12-3/TRBV12-4,-,-,TRBJ1-4
CASSTELNGVRQPQHF,TGTGCCAGCTCTACGGAACTCAACGGGGTAAGGCAGCCCCAGCATTTT,TRBV18,-,-,TRBJ1-5
CASSPVPRLWDTGELFF,TGTGCCAGCAGCCCCGTCCCTCGTCTGTGGGACACCGGGGAGCTGTTTTTT,TRBV7-3,-,-,TRBJ2-2
CASSPGKLADQETQYF,TGCGCCAGCAGCCCTGGGAAGTTGGCGGACCAAGAGACCCAGTACTTC,TRBV4-3,many,-,TRBJ2-5
CASSLGPLAEVSYNEQFF,TGCGCCAGCAGCTTGGGCCCACTAGCGGAAGTTTCCTACAATGAGCAGTTCTTC,TRBV5-1,many,TRBD2,TRBJ2-1
CASSLRGQADNEQFF,TGCGCCAGCAGCTTGAGGGGGCAGGCGGACAATGAGCAGTTCTTC,TRBV5-1,few,TRBD1,TRBJ2-1